In its sample, the clone carrying this T cell receptor beta chain was seen many times. This entry is derived from a study of identical twins. One entry per CDR3 protein, called by TCRdb with MiXCR from the 5' RACE reads. The sample records 200,000 to 250,000 distinct CDR3 sequences, 5.5% to 7.5% being singletons. These data were likewise used in another study, on T cells expressing NK-cell markers.

Sequenced sample: CD8+ T cells sorted from blood. The receptor comes from a woman aged 18-29 years in good health.

CDR3 in amino acids: CASRRTTLAEQYF. In nucleotides, the CDR3 is TGTGCCAGCCGGCGGACTACCCTCGCCGAGCAGTACTTC. V is TRBV11-2 and J is TRBJ2-7, with D perhaps TRBD2 (6 bases). Germline V gene sequence: CDR1 SGHAT, CDR2 FQNNGV. V lost 8 bases and J 6 bases, leaving 17 bases between the germline ends. The CDR3 covers 13 residues.